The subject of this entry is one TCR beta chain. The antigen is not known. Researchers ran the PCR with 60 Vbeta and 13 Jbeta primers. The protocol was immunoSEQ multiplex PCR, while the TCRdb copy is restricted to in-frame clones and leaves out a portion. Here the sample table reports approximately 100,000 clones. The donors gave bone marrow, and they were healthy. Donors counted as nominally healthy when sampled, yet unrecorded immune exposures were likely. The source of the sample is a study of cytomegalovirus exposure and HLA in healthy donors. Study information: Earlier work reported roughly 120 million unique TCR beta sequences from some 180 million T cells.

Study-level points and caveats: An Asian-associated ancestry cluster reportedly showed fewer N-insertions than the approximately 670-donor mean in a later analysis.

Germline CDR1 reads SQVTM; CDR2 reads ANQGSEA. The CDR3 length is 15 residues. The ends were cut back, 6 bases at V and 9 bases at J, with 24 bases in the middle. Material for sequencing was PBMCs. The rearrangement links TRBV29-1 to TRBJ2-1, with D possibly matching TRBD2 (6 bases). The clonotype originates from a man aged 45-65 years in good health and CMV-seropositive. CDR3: CSVIVGTLGRGEQFF. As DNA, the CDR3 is TGCAGCGTGATCGTCGGGACTCTGGGGCGGGGTGAGCAGTTCTTC.